The 24 T cell receptor beta chains below all came from one sample that was sequenced in a study of cytomegalovirus exposure and HLA in healthy donors (TCRdb year 2017). Library generation was performed with the immunoSEQ multiplex PCR assay. A mixture of 60 forward primers for TCR Vbeta segments and 13 reverse primers for TCR Jbeta segments was used in the multiplex PCR. Held by TCRdb, this immuneACCESS table contains in-frame sequences only and omits some clones. Under half of the omission traces to an unresolved V gene where checked; the cause of the rest is unknown. The sample table contains fewer than 250,000 clones; only one count was recorded for around 80% of them. The ten largest account for roughly 6% of the sample. The sample consisted of PBMCs. The receptors shown here come from a man aged 35 to 55 in good health and CMV-seropositive.

The chain recombines TRBV5-5 with TRBJ1-5; D remains unclear. CDR1 is SGHKS, CDR2 YYEKEE, per germline (reference sequence). This CDR3 comprises 15 residues. The germline V and J ends were trimmed by 3 bases and 3 bases, with 13 bases remaining between them. CDR3 loop: CASSSQTGDNQPQHF. The CDR3 nucleotides are TGTGCCAGCAGCTCCCAAACCGGGGACAATCAGCCCCAGCATTTT.

The DNA of the CDR3 is TGTGCCAGCGCAGGGCAAGGGAACACTGAAGCTTTCTTT. Residues: CASAGQGNTEAFF. The chain has TRBV11-2 and TRBJ1-1, with D tentatively TRBD1 (5 bases). V lost 8 bases to trimming and J lost 1 base, with 11 bases between them. The length of the CDR3 is 13 residues. Per germline, CDR1 SGHAT and CDR2 FQNNGV.

This clone was detected only a few times. This chain connects TRBV5-4 to TRBJ2-5; 15 positions agree with TRBD2. This CDR3 has 15 residues. Germline CDR1 is SGHNT and CDR2 is YYREEE (reference sequence). V lost 4 bases and J lost 5; bases outside the gene matches: 3. The CDR3: CASSRTSGREETQYF. CDR3 nucleotide sequence: TGTGCCAGCAGCCGGACTAGCGGGAGGGAGGAGACCCAGTACTTC. The whole variable domain, remainder taken from reference TRBV5-4 and TRBJ2-5, is ETGVTQSPTHLIKTRGQQVTLRCSSQSGHNTVSWYQQALGQGPQFIFQYYREEENGRGNFPPRFSGLQFPNYSSELNVNALELDDSALYLCASSRTSGREETQYFGPGTRLLVL.

Concerning this clone itself: Other DNA variants within this sample encode the same CDR3. This chain uses TRBV11-2 with TRBJ2-5; TRBD1 matches at 8 bases. The CDR3 has 14 amino acids. Germline assignment: CDR1 SGHAT and CDR2 FQNNGV. Trimming cost V 5 bases and J 2 bases; bases outside gene matches: 4. This CDR3 reads CASSLGQVQETQYF. CDR3 DNA: TGTGCCAGCAGCCTGGGACAGGTGCAAGAGACCCAGTACTTC.

The chain combines TRBV7-9 with TRBJ2-7, with 7 bases lining up with TRBD1. The V segment lost 5 bases and the J segment 2 bases; nucleotides outside the gene matches: 9. There are 15 residues in the CDR3. Germline lookup yields CDR1 SEHNR and CDR2 FQNEAQ (reference sequence). The CDR3 is CASSATRDRPYEQYF. CDR3 bases: TGTGCCAGCAGCGCGACCAGGGACAGACCCTACGAGCAGTACTTC.

The rearrangement links TRBV15 to TRBJ2-3; 10 nucleotides agree with TRBD1. Germline loops: CDR1 LNHNV, CDR2 YYDKDF (reference sequence). J was trimmed by 5 bases and V by 5 bases; bases with no gene match: 7. The length of the CDR3 is 15 residues. The CDR3 DNA is TGTGCCACCAGCCGCGGACAGGGGGGATTAGATACGCAGTATTTT. As protein: CATSRGQGGLDTQYF.

The rearrangement links TRBV18 to TRBJ1-2; D call uncertain. CDR1 KGHSH and CDR2 LQKENI come from the germline V gene. Trimming left V 3 bases short and J 2 bases short, with 13 bases between. The CDR3 extends over 15 amino acids. The CDR3 DNA is TGTGCCAGCTCACCTTCGCGGGAGAAGAACTATGGCTACACCTTC. Protein sequence: CASSPSREKNYGYTF.

This chain links TRBV14 with TRBJ2-7; no definite D call. Trimming stripped 2 bases from V and 3 bases from J, with 14 bases between. CDR1 and CDR2 from the germline V gene are SGHDN and FVKESK. This CDR3 has 15 residues. CDR3 coding DNA: TGTGCCAGCAGCCAAAGCCAGACAAACTTCTACGAGCAGTACTTC. This codes for CASSQSQTNFYEQYF.

The J gene is TRBJ1-4, the V gene TRBV5-6; TRBD1 matches 9 bases. The CDR3 sequence is 15 residues long. Germline V lookup: CDR1 SGHDT, CDR2 YYEEEE. V trimming: 5 bases; J trimming: 4 bases; junction bases outside the gene matches: 6. CDR3 DNA sequence: TGTGCCAGCAGACAACAGGGGGCGGGTAATGAAAAACTGTTTTTT. As protein: CASRQQGAGNEKLFF.

This rearrangement joins TRBV7-9 to TRBJ1-1, with 8 bases fitting TRBD1. V shed 4 bases, J shed 0 bases, and the junction held 7 bases outside the gene matches. CDR1 and CDR2 (germline): SEHNR, FQNEAQ (reference sequence). There are 16 residues in the CDR3. CDR3 bases: TGTGCCAGCAGCTCGCGACAGGGGACCCTGAACACTGAAGCTTTCTTT. Translated, it gives CASSSRQGTLNTEAFF.

The J gene is TRBJ2-1, the V gene TRBV11-3, with TRBD2 matching over 10 bases. V trimming: 5 bases; J trimming: 8 bases; junction bases outside the gene matches: 6. Germline-derived CDR1 and CDR2 are SGHNT and YENEEA. The CDR3 is 14 residues long. This CDR3 reads CASSLLAGEDEQFF. In nucleotides, the CDR3 is TGTGCCAGCAGCCTTCTAGCGGGAGAGGATGAGCAGTTCTTC.

The chain couples TRBV19 to TRBJ1-2; the match to TRBD1 covers 10 bases. J gave up 10 bases and V 5 bases, and 4 bases lay outside the gene matches. The CDR3 totals 12 residues. CDR1 and CDR2 from the germline V gene are LNHDA and SQIVND (reference sequence). CDR3 DNA: TGTGCCAGTAGTGACAGGGGGCGCCTCTACACCTTC. It encodes CASSDRGRLYTF.

The rearrangement links TRBV19 to TRBJ2-3; tentatively, D is TRBD2 (6 bases). The CDR3 has 15 amino acids. Trimming removed 5 bases from V and 3 bases from J, with 15 bases in between. Germline V gives CDR1 LNHDA, CDR2 SQIVND (reference sequence). The CDR3 reads CASSPWSGSTDTQYF. The CDR3 DNA is TGTGCCAGTAGTCCCTGGTCCGGGAGTACAGATACGCAGTATTTT.

The gene calls are TRBV11-2 and TRBJ2-7; maybe TRBD2 (6 bases). Trimming cost V 3 bases and J 1 base, with 19 bases left between them. The CDR3 is 17 amino acids. Germline CDR1 is SGHAT and CDR2 is FQNNGV. CDR3 sequence (DNA): TGTGCCAGCAGCTTGCTTCCCAGCGGGCCAGCTTCCTACGAGCAGTACTTC. It translates to CASSLLPSGPASYEQYF.

This clone came up once. The rearrangement joins TRBV5-5 to TRBJ2-1, with 8 positions matching TRBD2. CDR1 SGHKS and CDR2 YYEKEE come from the germline V gene (reference sequence). The CDR3 has 15 amino acids. The trim removed 4 bases at V and 8 bases at J, leaving 11 bases unmatched. The CDR3 region is CASSPSGSEGDEQFF. In DNA form, the CDR3 reads TGTGCCAGCAGCCCCAGCGGGAGTGAGGGGGATGAGCAGTTCTTC.

CDR3 protein: CAISESHSGSPYYNEQFF. The CDR3 bases are TGTGCCATCAGTGAGTCTCATAGCGGGAGTCCTTACTACAATGAGCAGTTCTTC. The chain combines TRBV10-3 with TRBJ2-1; 9 bases line up with TRBD2. V gave up 0 bases and J gave up 3 bases; unmatched junction bases: 9. This CDR3 is 18 amino acids long. Germline loops: CDR1 ENHRY, CDR2 SYGVKD.

This clone came up a few times. Written as DNA, the CDR3 is TGTGCCAGCAGGGCCGAACAGGGAGCCGGGGAGCTGTTTTTT. Amino acids: CASRAEQGAGELFF. The chain has TRBV2 and TRBJ2-2; perhaps TRBD1 as D (6 bases). The CDR3 spans 14 residues. V was cut by 6 bases and J by 6 bases, with 14 bases left in between. CDR1 SNHLY and CDR2 FYNNEI come from the germline V gene.

This clone has just one count. The V gene is TRBV5-4, the J gene TRBJ2-1, with 13 positions matching TRBD2. The CDR3 is 17 amino acids. V lost 1 base to trimming and J lost 9 bases; unmatched junction nucleotides: 10. Per the germline V gene, CDR1 is SGHNT and CDR2 is YYREEE (reference sequence). The CDR3 nucleotides are TGTGCCAGCAGCTTGCTATTACTAGCGGGAGGGCAAGGTGAGCAGTTCTTC. It codes for CASSLLLLAGGQGEQFF.

The V call is TRBV29-1, the J call TRBJ1-2, with 7 bases fitting TRBD1. Germline loops: CDR1 SQVTM, CDR2 ANQGSEA. This CDR3 contains 15 residues. Trimming cost V 5 bases and J 0 bases; bases outside gene matches: 9. CDR3 sequence reads: CSVQIVGQTNYGYTF. The CDR3, as DNA: TGCAGCGTTCAAATCGTGGGACAGACTAACTATGGCTACACCTTC.

J is TRBJ2-2 and V is TRBV4-2; D remains unclear. Trimming removed 1 base at V and 7 bases at J, with 13 bases between. The CDR3 extends over 15 amino acids. Germline assignment: CDR1 LGHNA and CDR2 YNFKEQ. Here the CDR3 reads CASSQVPSKNGELFF. The CDR3 region has the DNA TGTGCCAGCAGCCAAGTCCCGAGCAAGAACGGGGAGCTGTTTTTT.

The chain links TRBV15 to TRBJ1-2, with D unclear. V dropped 1 base and J dropped 4 bases, with 7 bases sitting between them. Germline assignment: CDR1 LNHNV and CDR2 YYDKDF (reference sequence). The CDR3 loop spans 13 amino acids. The CDR3 DNA reads TGTGCCACCAGCAGAGTGCTCGGCTATGGCTACACCTTC. This gives the protein CATSRVLGYGYTF. The full variable domain, in which reference TRBV15 and TRBJ1-2 provide the parts outside the CDR3, is DAMVIQNPRYQVTQFGKPVTLSCSQTLNHNVMYWYQQKSSQAPKLLFHYYDKDFNNEADTPDNFQSRRPNTSFCFLDIRSPGLGDTAMYLCATSRVLGYGYTFGSGTRLTVV.

The chain links TRBV25-1 to TRBJ1-1; D might be TRBD1 (6 bases). V was cut by 6 bases and J by 0 bases, with 14 bases left in between. The CDR3 is made up of 15 amino acids. Looked up from germline, CDR1 is MGHDK and CDR2 is SYGVNS. The CDR3, as DNA: TGTGCCAGCAGAGAGGCGGGGGGCATGAACACTGAAGCTTTCTTT. Amino acid sequence: CASREAGGMNTEAFF.

The chain is built from TRBV5-4 and TRBJ1-1, with a tentative D call TRBD1 (6 bases). Germline CDR1 SGHNT, CDR2 YYREEE (reference sequence). Trimming left V 5 bases short and J 0 bases short, with 14 bases between. The CDR3 is 15 residues long. The CDR3 DNA is TGTGCCAGCAGTGAACCGGGACAAATGAACACTGAAGCTTTCTTT. Translation gives CASSEPGQMNTEAFF. The full variable domain, with the rest looked up from reference TRBV5-4 and TRBJ1-1, is ETGVTQSPTHLIKTRGQQVTLRCSSQSGHNTVSWYQQALGQGPQFIFQYYREEENGRGNFPPRFSGLQFPNYSSELNVNALELDDSALYLCASSEPGQMNTEAFFGQGTRLTVV.

V usage is TRBV27 and J usage is TRBJ1-2; perhaps TRBD1 as D (5 bases). Germline CDR1 MNHEY, CDR2 SMNVEV (reference sequence). There are 13 residues in the CDR3. V was clipped by 6 bases and J by 8 bases, with 16 bases between them. In nucleotides, the CDR3 is TGTGCCAGCAGGCCGACAGAAACTCAAGGCTACACCTTC. It encodes CASRPTETQGYTF.